This is a list of T cell receptor beta chains from one sample in a study of blood T cells in healthy people across ages. TCRdb re-called the 5' RACE reads through MiXCR, storing one row per CDR3 protein. The profile covers around 1,000,000 distinct CDR3 sequences, with approximately 25% appearing a single time and approximately 0.71% taken by the ten largest. In addition, the sample was reused for a study of T cells of mothers and their children.

Sequences were obtained from blood. The receptors come from a girl aged 2-9 years in good health. Each CDR3 is given with its conserved first and last residue. The order of the fields is J gene, clone size, D gene, V gene, CDR3 DNA, CDR3 protein. A D gene is named only where the DNA matches it firmly. Clone size is given for some rows only: seen once, a few or many times, or a class if the clone is expanded.

TRBJ2-2 many NA TRBV29-1 TGCAGCGTTGCGAAGTCTAACACCGGGGAGCTGTTTTTT CSVAKSNTGELFF
TRBJ2-3 NA NA TRBV7-9 TGTGCCAGCAGCCCCACTAGCGTTTGGGGGCCAGATACGCAGTATTTT CASSPTSVWGPDTQYF
TRBJ2-1 once TRBD2 TRBV4-1 TGCGCCAGCAGCCAATTGGGAGCGGGAGGGACGAATGAGCAGTTCTTC CASSQLGAGGTNEQFF
TRBJ2-6 NA TRBD2 TRBV7-2 TGTGCCAGCAGCACGGGACTAGCCGCGGGTGGGGCCAACGTCCTGACTTTC CASSTGLAAGGANVLTF
TRBJ2-2 few NA TRBV5-5 TGTGCCAGCAGCCTCCAGATAAGAGGCGGGGAGCTGTTTTTT CASSLQIRGGELFF
TRBJ2-1 few TRBD2 TRBV9 TGTGCCAGCAGCGGGGTAGCGGGGGCACCTAGCTCCTACAATGAGCAGTTCTTC CASSGVAGAPSSYNEQFF
TRBJ1-1 NA NA TRBV28 TGTGCCAGCTTTTCAACTGAAGCTTTCTTT CASFSTEAFF
TRBJ2-7 NA TRBD1 TRBV20-1 TGCAGTGCCAGCCCAACCAGGGGGATTACCTACGAGCAGTACTTC CSASPTRGITYEQYF
TRBJ1-2 NA TRBD1 TRBV28 TGTGCCAGCAGTTTATCGGACAGGGCGGATGGCTACACCTTC CASSLSDRADGYTF
TRBJ2-2 few NA TRBV11-2 TGTGCCAGCTCAAACCTTGCCTGGGGGGTGTACACCGGGGAGCTGTTTTTT CASSNLAWGVYTGELFF
TRBJ2-7 few TRBD1 TRBV4-3 TGCGCCAGCAGCCAAGTACAGGGGGGAAGGGAGCAGTACTTC CASSQVQGGREQYF
TRBJ2-3 NA NA TRBV9 TGTGCCAGCAGCGTAGCTACTAGCACAGATACGCAGTATTTT CASSVATSTDTQYF
TRBJ2-5 few TRBD2 TRBV20-1 TGCAGTGCTAGAAGACCGGGGGGGGAGGAGACCCAGTACTTC CSARRPGGEETQYF
TRBJ2-7 NA TRBD1 TRBV29-1 TGCAGCGTGAGGGGACAGGGTAACGGCGAGCAGTACTTC CSVRGQGNGEQYF
TRBJ1-2 NA NA TRBV7-8 TGTGCCAGCAACCCGGGGGGGCCCGATTATTGCTACACCTTC CASNPGGPDYCYTF
TRBJ2-5 NA NA TRBV7-8 TGTGCCAGCAGCGCGGCACCCCGAGAGACCCAGTACTTC CASSAAPRETQYF
TRBJ2-6 few TRBD1 TRBV9 TGTGCCAGCAGCGTGCTTCAGGGGGCTGGGGCCAACGTCCTGACTTTC CASSVLQGAGANVLTF
TRBJ2-1 few NA TRBV11-1 TGTGCCAGCAGCTTAGGTTCCCCGCTCAGCAGTTGGGATGGGTTAAACAATGAGCAGTTCTTC CASSLGSPLSSWDGLNNEQFF
TRBJ2-3 NA NA TRBV7-9 TGTGCCAGCAGCTCTCAGGACAGCCAGTTCACAGATACGCAGTATTTT CASSSQDSQFTDTQYF
TRBJ2-3 NA TRBD1 TRBV11-3 TGTGCCAGCAGCCCTCGGACAGGGGGCAATGATACGCAGTATTTT CASSPRTGGNDTQYF
TRBJ2-2 few NA TRBV15 TGTGCCACCAGCAGAGACCGTCCAGGGGCCGGGGAGCTGTTTTTT CATSRDRPGAGELFF
TRBJ2-2 NA NA TRBV4-3 TGCGCCAGCAGCCACGGGGGGAACACCGGGGAGCTGTTTTTT CASSHGGNTGELFF
TRBJ1-3 few NA TRBV12-3/TRBV12-4 TGTGCCAGCAGTCCGGAATACTCTGGAAACACCATATATTTT CASSPEYSGNTIYF
TRBJ1-2 few NA TRBV4-2 TGTGCCAGCAGCCAAAGACAGGACTATGGCTACACCTTC CASSQRQDYGYTF
TRBJ1-4 many NA TRBV27 TGTGCCAGCAGTTCGATAAGGCAGGGAATTAATGAAAAACTGTTTTTT CASSSIRQGINEKLFF
TRBJ2-3 NA TRBD1 TRBV20-1 TGCAGTGCCGGGGACAGGGTATTATCAGATACGCAGTATTTT CSAGDRVLSDTQYF
TRBJ1-2 NA TRBD1 TRBV27 TGTGCCAGCAGTTTATCGGGGACAGGGTTTTTAGGCTACACCTTC CASSLSGTGFLGYTF
TRBJ2-1 NA TRBD1 TRBV12-3/TRBV12-4 TGCGCCAGCACCCCTGGACAGGGCAATGAGCAGTTCTTC CASTPGQGNEQFF
TRBJ2-5 NA TRBD1 TRBV7-9 TGTGCCAGCAGCGCCCGGGACAGTCCTCTACAGTACTTC CASSARDSPLQYF